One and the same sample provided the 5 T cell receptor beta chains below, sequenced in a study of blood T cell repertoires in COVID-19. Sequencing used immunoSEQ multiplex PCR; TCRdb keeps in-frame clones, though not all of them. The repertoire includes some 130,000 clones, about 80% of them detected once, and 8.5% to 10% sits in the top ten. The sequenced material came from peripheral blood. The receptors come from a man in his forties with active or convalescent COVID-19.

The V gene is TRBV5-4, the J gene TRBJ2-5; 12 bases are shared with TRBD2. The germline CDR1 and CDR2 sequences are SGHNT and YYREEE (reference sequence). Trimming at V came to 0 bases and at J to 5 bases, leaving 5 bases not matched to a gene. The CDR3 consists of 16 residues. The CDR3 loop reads CASSLEASGGAETQYF. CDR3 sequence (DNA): TGTGCCAGCAGCTTGGAAGCTAGCGGGGGGGCTGAGACCCAGTACTTC. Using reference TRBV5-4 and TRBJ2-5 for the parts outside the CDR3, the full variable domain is ETGVTQSPTHLIKTRGQQVTLRCSSQSGHNTVSWYQQALGQGPQFIFQYYREEENGRGNFPPRFSGLQFPNYSSELNVNALELDDSALYLCASSLEASGGAETQYFGPGTRLLVL.

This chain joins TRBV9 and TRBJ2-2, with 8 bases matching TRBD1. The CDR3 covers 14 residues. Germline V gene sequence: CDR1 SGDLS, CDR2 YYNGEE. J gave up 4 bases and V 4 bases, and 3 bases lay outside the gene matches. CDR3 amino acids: CASSRDRGTGELFF. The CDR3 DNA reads TGTGCCAGCAGCAGAGACAGGGGCACCGGGGAGCTGTTTTTT.

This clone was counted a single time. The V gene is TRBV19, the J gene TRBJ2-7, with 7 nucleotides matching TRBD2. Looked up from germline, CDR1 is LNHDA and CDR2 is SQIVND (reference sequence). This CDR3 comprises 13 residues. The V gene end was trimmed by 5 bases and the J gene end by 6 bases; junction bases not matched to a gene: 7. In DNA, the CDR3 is TGTGCCAGTAGTCCACGGGGGGACGGCGAGCAGTACTTC. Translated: CASSPRGDGEQYF.

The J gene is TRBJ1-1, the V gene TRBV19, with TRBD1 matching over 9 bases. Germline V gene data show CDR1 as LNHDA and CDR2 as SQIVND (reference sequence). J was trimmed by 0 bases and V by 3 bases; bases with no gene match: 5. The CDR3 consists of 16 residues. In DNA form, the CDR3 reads TGTGCCAGTAGTATCCGGACAGGGGCTATGAACACTGAAGCTTTCTTT. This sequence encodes CASSIRTGAMNTEAFF.

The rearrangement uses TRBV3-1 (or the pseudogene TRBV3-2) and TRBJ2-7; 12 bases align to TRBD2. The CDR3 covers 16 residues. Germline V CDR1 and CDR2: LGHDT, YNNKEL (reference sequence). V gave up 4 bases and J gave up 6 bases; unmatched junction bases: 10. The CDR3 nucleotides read TGTGCCAGCAGCCCTAGCTCTAGCGGGGGGGCGGGCGAGCAGTACTTC. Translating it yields CASSPSSSGGAGEQYF.